This T cell receptor beta chain was sequenced for a study of response to subunit inactivated influenza vaccine. General study points: Only a handful of new T cells, the authors suggested, are recruited with each seasonal influenza vaccination.

Of note for this clonotype: The target antigen is unknown.

TCRdb re-analysed the RT-PCR reads in MiXCR, keeping a single row per CDR3 protein. The sample consists of about half a million distinct CDR3 sequences, approximately 7.1% of them appearing once. The CDR3 spans 14 residues. The germline gives CDR1 SGHRS, CDR2 YFSETQ. V was pared by 4 bases and J by 6 bases, with 14 bases between. The chain uses TRBV5-1 and TRBJ2-1; D uncertain. Sequencing used PBMCs from blood, obtained around 2 years after vaccination. The sequence was collected from a man between 45 and 75 years old who received an inactivated influenza vaccine. The CDR3: CASSPGPLTNEQFF. The CDR3 DNA is TGCGCCAGCAGCCCCGGCCCCCTGACCAATGAGCAGTTCTTC. Full variable domain (rest looked up from reference TRBV5-1 and TRBJ2-1): KAGVTQTPRYLIKTRGQQVTLSCSPISGHRSVSWYQQTPGQGLQFLFEYFSETQRNKGNFPGRFSGRQFSNSRSEMNVSTLELGDSALYLCASSPGPLTNEQFFGPGTRLTVL.